The present entry profiles one TCR beta chain with its context. The data were obtained in a study of blood T cell repertoires in COVID-19. Donors were grouped by their self-reported clinical history. Germline loops: CDR1 LNHDA, CDR2 SQIVND (reference sequence). The CDR3 runs 14 residues. Deletions cut 3 bases from V and 2 bases from J, with 10 bases between. TCRdb's copy holds only in-frame clones and misses some; the assay was immunoSEQ multiplex PCR. The data show approximately 220,000 clones, 87% seen once. The sequence derives from a young woman with acute COVID-19. The chain employs TRBV19 and TRBJ2-5, with D tentatively TRBD2 (5 bases). Material: PBMCs or T cells enriched from blood (not recorded which). Here the CDR3 DNA reads TGTGCCAGTAGTATTAGGGAGAAACAAGAGACCCAGTACTTC. Encoded protein: CASSIREKQETQYF.